This TCR beta chain was sequenced for a study of sequential checkpoint blockade in melanoma (dated by TCRdb to the late 2010s). For the wider study: Patients were assigned by 1:1 randomization to either first-line nivolumab followed by ipilimumab (arm A) or ipilimumab followed by nivolumab (arm B). Maintenance nivolumab came after each of the two trial sequences. On the study overall, not on this receptor specifically: The response-prediction model combining TCR metrics and mutation burden needs validation in larger, independent patient cohorts.

The label giving this sample's treatment or condition can be read as: randomized to nivolumab then ipilimumab (arm A) or the reverse (arm B). Prior DNA-damaging chemotherapy had not been received by any trial patient. On a FACS Aria II flow cytometer, live CD3+CD8+ cells that were negative for CD19 and CD56 were sorted from thawed PBMCs. Samples came from patients with melanoma in CheckMate 064, a randomized, open-label phase II trial of sequential checkpoint blockade. Leukapheresis was used to collect peripheral blood mononuclear cells, which were then purified with Ficoll-Paque and frozen in human serum with roughly 10% DMSO. Purity of sorted blood CD3+CD8+ cells was verified at >98% immediately after sorting, followed by DNA extraction. CDR1 is given as LNHDA and CDR2 as SQIVND, both from the germline V gene (reference sequence). The CDR3 runs 14 residues from the cysteine to the phenylalanine. This entry keeps only the CDR3 DNA: 42 bases, framed from base 1. Trimmed from V: 3 bases; trimmed from J: 3 bases; junction bases lacking a gene match: 1.

The immunoSEQ Assay was used to immunosequence TCRbeta CDR3 regions from genomic DNA. Genomic DNA was amplified by bias-controlled multiplex PCR before high-throughput sequencing. On the authors' methods: To quantify the absolute abundance of each unique TCRbeta CDR3 region, the sequences were collapsed and filtered. Clonality, defined as 1 minus Pielou's evenness, was calculated using only productive rearrangements. Clones with significantly greater frequencies in on-treatment versus baseline samples were identified using a previously published method. TCRdb retrieved this table from immuneACCESS and kept in-frame rearrangements only. Not all clones are present; in checked studies, unresolved V genes account for under half, and no reason is known for the remainder. V and J calls and clone size follow that table, whereas D and trimming were derived from the DNA. The sample table records some 26,000 clones; roughly 80% of these occur just once. 22% of the sample goes to the ten largest clones.

Turning to this clone: No cognate antigen has been identified for it. The input lacks base qualities; no much larger clone sits a single base away. The sample has other DNA sequences that encode this CDR3 too.

The sequence was collected from a human donor with melanoma. Here the chain combines TRBV19 and TRBJ2-3, and 9 bases in between align with TRBD1. Sequenced here: CD8+ T cells sorted from blood (inferred from file names), sampled from a patient given nivolumab and ipilimumab in sequence. The nucleotide sequence is TGTGCCAGTAGTATGGGACAGGGAACAGATACGCAGTATTTT. This gives the protein CASSMGQGTDTQYF.